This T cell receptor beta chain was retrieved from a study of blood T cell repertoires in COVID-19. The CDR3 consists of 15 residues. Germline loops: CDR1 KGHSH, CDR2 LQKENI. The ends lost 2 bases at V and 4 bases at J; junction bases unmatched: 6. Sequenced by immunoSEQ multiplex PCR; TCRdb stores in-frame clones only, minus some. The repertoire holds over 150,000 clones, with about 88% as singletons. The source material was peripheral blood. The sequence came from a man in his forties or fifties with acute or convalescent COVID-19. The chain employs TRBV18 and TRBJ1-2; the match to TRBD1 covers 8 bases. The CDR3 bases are TGTGCCAGCTCACCAGAGGACAGGGTTTCCTATGGCTACACCTTC. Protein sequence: CASSPEDRVSYGYTF.